These 13 T cell receptor beta chains share one sample of origin, sequenced in a study of control samples from healthy donors and cancer patients. The method was immunoSEQ multiplex PCR; TCRdb's version includes in-frame clones alone and lacks a portion of them. The table shows approximately 100,000 clones, with 85% to 90% occurring only once. Sequences were obtained from blood. These receptors all come from a young man in good health.

This rearrangement joins TRBV5-6 to TRBJ2-1; D is perhaps TRBD2 (6 bases). Germline V gene data show CDR1 as SGHDT and CDR2 as YYEEEE. V lost 2 bases to trimming and J lost 7 bases, with 10 bases between them. The CDR3 is 13 amino acids. The DNA of the CDR3 is TGTGCCAGCAGCTTTGGAGGGGAGAATGAGCAGTTCTTC. This sequence encodes CASSFGGENEQFF.

This clone was counted a few times. The rearrangement uses TRBV5-6 and TRBJ1-6; D unclear. V dropped 0 bases and J dropped 9 bases, with 10 bases sitting between them. This CDR3 is built from 14 residues. Looked up from germline, CDR1 is SGHDT and CDR2 is YYEEEE. The chain's CDR3 is CASSLATVSSPLHF. In DNA form, the CDR3 reads TGTGCCAGCAGCTTGGCTACAGTATCTTCACCCCTCCACTTT.

The chain employs TRBV19 and TRBJ2-2, with 14 bases lining up with TRBD2. The trim removed 5 bases at V and 6 bases at J, leaving 5 bases unmatched. Germline values: CDR1 LNHDA, CDR2 SQIVND (reference sequence). The CDR3 extends over 16 amino acids. CDR3 in DNA: TGTGCCAGTAGTCCCGGGACTAGCGGGAGAGCCGGGGAGCTGTTTTTT. Encoded protein: CASSPGTSGRAGELFF.

The chain's CDR3 is CASSSSGDGYTF. In DNA form, the CDR3 reads TGTGCCAGCAGCTCCTCTGGGGATGGCTACACCTTC. The rearrangement joins TRBV9 to TRBJ1-2; D is unresolved. V was shortened by 4 bases and J by 6 bases, with 10 bases between the two germline ends. Germline lookup yields CDR1 SGDLS and CDR2 YYNGEE. This CDR3 has 12 residues.

This chain uses TRBV2 with TRBJ2-7, with TRBD2 identical over 9 bases. Germline values: CDR1 SNHLY, CDR2 FYNNEI. The CDR3 totals 14 residues. V lost 10 bases to trimming and J lost 3 bases; unmatched junction nucleotides: 10. In nucleotides, the CDR3 is TGTGCCATTAAAGGGCCTAGCGGGAACTACGAGCAGTACTTC. This codes for CAIKGPSGNYEQYF.

This clone was detected once. This rearrangement joins TRBV19 to TRBJ2-3, with D possibly being TRBD2 (7 bases). Germline V gives CDR1 LNHDA, CDR2 SQIVND (reference sequence). V was clipped by 8 bases and J by 2 bases, with 17 bases between them. The CDR3 runs 15 residues. CDR3 sequence reads: CASVSGGPNTDTQYF. The CDR3, as DNA: TGTGCCAGTGTATCGGGGGGCCCGAACACAGATACGCAGTATTTT.

The chain couples TRBV27 to TRBJ2-7, with D possibly TRBD2 on 6 matching bases. The V gene's germline CDR1 is MNHEY and CDR2 SMNVEV (reference sequence). The V end lost 0 bases, the J end lost 0 bases, and 15 bases lay between the germline ends. The CDR3 runs 17 residues. CDR3 sequence: CASSLSKVGGSSYEQYF. The DNA of the CDR3 is TGTGCCAGCAGTTTATCGAAGGTGGGAGGAAGCTCCTACGAGCAGTACTTC.

The chain has TRBV7-6 and TRBJ2-1; D might be TRBD1 (6 bases). Trimming removed 0 bases at V and 5 bases at J, with 11 bases between. The CDR3 is 15 residues long. The germline V gene has CDR1 SGHVS and CDR2 FNYEAQ. CDR3 loop: CASSLAGQKDNEQFF. In nucleotides, the CDR3 is TGTGCCAGCAGCTTAGCTGGACAGAAAGACAATGAGCAGTTCTTC.

The CDR3 here is CATEQGGATEAFF. Written as DNA, the CDR3 is TGTGCCACAGAACAGGGCGGCGCCACTGAAGCTTTCTTT. V is TRBV10-3 and J is TRBJ1-1; D may be TRBD1 (6 bases). From germline, CDR1 is ENHRY and CDR2 SYGVKD. V shed 10 bases and J shed 4 bases, with 16 bases lying between them. The CDR3 runs to 13 residues.

CDR3 sequence reads: CASSPPQVASGSNEQFF. DNA of the CDR3: TGTGCCAGCTCACCCCCCCAAGTTGCTAGCGGGAGCAATGAGCAGTTCTTC. The chain couples TRBV18 to TRBJ2-1; the match to TRBD2 covers 10 bases. Germline V gene data show CDR1 as KGHSH and CDR2 as LQKENI. The CDR3 sequence is 17 residues long. The V segment lost 3 bases and the J segment 6 bases; nucleotides outside the gene matches: 11.

The chain combines TRBV16 with TRBJ2-3; 9 positions match TRBD2. This CDR3 is 16 amino acids long. The junction had 5 bases not matched to a gene; V was cut back by 2 bases and J by 2 bases. Germline CDR1 reads KGHSY; CDR2 reads FQNENV. CDR3 amino acids: CASSQGLAKHTDTQYF. CDR3 in DNA: TGTGCCAGCAGCCAAGGACTAGCGAAACACACAGATACGCAGTATTTT.

The V and J genes are TRBV27 and TRBJ2-3; D not certain. The CDR3 spans 13 residues. Trimming took 6 bases from V and 2 from J, leaving 9 bases between them. Germline loops: CDR1 MNHEY, CDR2 SMNVEV (reference sequence). This chain's CDR3 is CASSRPYTDTQYF. DNA for the CDR3: TGTGCCAGCAGCCGGCCATACACAGATACGCAGTATTTT.

The chain recombines TRBV28 with TRBJ2-1; no reliable D call. V was cut by 0 bases and J by 8 bases, with 14 bases left in between. Germline lookup yields CDR1 MDHEN and CDR2 SYDVKM. CDR3 length: 15 residues. CDR3 coding DNA: TGTGCCAGCAGTTTATGGGGTGAAGGGTACGATGAGCAGTTCTTC. Translation: CASSLWGEGYDEQFF.